These 27 T cell receptor beta chains came from one sample sequenced in a study of blood T cell repertoires in COVID-19. Repertoires were generated with immunoSEQ multiplex PCR, while TCRdb's copy carries only in-frame clones and drops some. The table records about 370,000 clones, roughly nine tenths of them present only once. The material sequenced was PBMCs or T cells enriched from blood (not recorded which). Source of these receptors: a woman aged 40 to 50 who had been exposed to COVID-19.

The chain is built from TRBV25-1 and TRBJ1-1; a possible D gene is TRBD1 (6 bases). This CDR3 is 14 amino acids long. With 0 bases removed from V and 6 bases from J, the gap between germline ends came to 11 bases. From germline, CDR1 is MGHDK and CDR2 SYGVNS. CDR3: CASSEYQGLAEAFF. The CDR3 nucleotides are TGTGCCAGCAGTGAATATCAGGGGTTGGCTGAAGCTTTCTTT. Full variable domain (remainder filled in from reference TRBV25-1 and TRBJ1-1): EADIYQTPRYLVIGTGKKITLECSQTMGHDKMYWYQQDPGMELHLIHYSYGVNSTEKGDLSSESTVSRIRTEHFPLTLESARPSHTSQYLCASSEYQGLAEAFFGQGTRLTVV.

V and J are TRBV7-2 and TRBJ1-1, with a possible D match to TRBD1 (5 bases). This CDR3 has 14 amino acids. Trimming took 2 bases from V and 4 from J, leaving 11 bases between them. Germline V gene data show CDR1 as SGHTA and CDR2 as FQGNSA. The CDR3 loop reads CASSLQIGGTEAFF. The CDR3 bases are TGTGCCAGCAGCTTACAGATCGGGGGCACTGAAGCTTTCTTT.

In the case of this clone: Other DNA sequences from this sample encode an identical CDR3 as well. The chain combines TRBV27 with TRBJ1-5; 8 bases match TRBD1. CDR1 is MNHEY and CDR2 is SMNVEV in the germline V gene (reference sequence). The CDR3 has 12 amino acids. After removal of 8 bases from V and 7 bases from J, the junction contained 4 bases not matched to a gene. The CDR3 sequence: CASGQGGQPQHF. The CDR3 DNA reads as TGTGCCAGCGGACAGGGAGGCCAGCCCCAGCATTTT.

The chain employs TRBV5-6 and TRBJ1-4; 7 bases agree with TRBD1. The V gene's germline CDR1 is SGHDT and CDR2 YYEEEE. CDR3 length equals 14 residues. Trimming removed 7 bases from V and 5 bases from J; junction bases left unmatched: 8. CDR3 region: CASGATGRNEKLFF. The CDR3 coding sequence is TGTGCCAGCGGGGCGACAGGGAGAAATGAAAAACTGTTTTTT.

J is TRBJ2-1 and V is TRBV19; 14 bases align to TRBD2. The CDR3 extends over 16 amino acids. The junction had 9 bases not matched to a gene; V was cut back by 8 bases and J by 6 bases. Germline V CDR1 and CDR2: LNHDA, SQIVND (reference sequence). The CDR3 nucleotides are TGTGCCAGTGGCAGGACTAGCGGGGGGAGTAGCAATGAGCAGTTCTTC. The encoded protein is CASGRTSGGSSNEQFF.

J is TRBJ2-7 and V is TRBV20-1; 7 bases line up with TRBD1. V shed 8 bases and J 5 bases; nucleotides not matched to a gene: 6. Germline assignment: CDR1 DFQATT and CDR2 SNEGSKA (reference sequence). The length of the CDR3 is 11 residues. CDR3 nucleotide sequence: TGCAGTACGATCAGGGGGAACGAGCAGTACTTC. It specifies CSTIRGNEQYF.

The CDR3: CASSSLRRYANEKLFF. CDR3 DNA: TGTGCCAGCAGTTCCCTCCGGCGGTATGCTAATGAAAAACTGTTTTTT. The chain has TRBV27 and TRBJ1-4; D not resolved. The CDR3 consists of 16 residues. From germline, CDR1 is MNHEY and CDR2 SMNVEV (reference sequence). Trimming cost V 4 bases and J 3 bases, with 15 bases left between them.

The V gene is TRBV6-5, the J gene TRBJ1-5, with D perhaps matching TRBD1 (5 bases). CDR3 size: 12 residues. Germline CDR1 is MNHEY and CDR2 is SVGAGI. The V end lost 5 bases, the J end lost 6 bases, and 8 bases lay between the germline ends. Here the CDR3 DNA reads TGTGCCAGCAGTACTCAGGGTCAGCCCCAGCATTTT. Translation gives CASSTQGQPQHF.

The V and J genes are TRBV28 and TRBJ1-6, with TRBD1 matching over 7 bases. In germline, CDR1 is MDHEN, CDR2 SYDVKM. The CDR3 covers 13 residues. V was pared by 8 bases and J by 13 bases, with 11 bases of the junction left unmatched. The chain's CDR3 is CASQGQPLPPLHF. The CDR3 DNA reads TGTGCCAGCCAGGGACAGCCACTTCCGCCCCTCCACTTT.

The CDR3 region has the DNA TGTGCCAGCAGTATGGGCGGGACAGATACGCAGTATTTT. As protein: CASSMGGTDTQYF. The chain is built from TRBV12-3 or TRBV12-4 and TRBJ2-3; D is perhaps TRBD2 (5 bases). CDR3 length: 13 amino acids. Deletions cut 5 bases from V and 3 bases from J, with 9 bases between.

The CDR3 loop is CASAPMRNTEAFF. CDR3 coding DNA: TGTGCTAGCGCTCCCATGAGGAACACTGAAGCTTTCTTT. The chain uses TRBV7-7 and TRBJ1-1; D ambiguous. CDR3 length: 13 amino acids. From germline, CDR1 is SSHAT and CDR2 FNYEAQ (reference sequence).

V and J are TRBV12-3 or TRBV12-4 and TRBJ1-2, with a tentative D call TRBD1 (5 bases). This CDR3 is built from 12 residues. V dropped 7 bases and J dropped 8 bases, with 14 bases sitting between them. The CDR3, as DNA: TGTGCCAGCACCCTATACGGGGGGGGCTACACCTTC. It codes for CASTLYGGGYTF.

The chain recombines TRBV19 with TRBJ1-2, with TRBD1 matching over 10 bases. The V gene's germline CDR1 is LNHDA and CDR2 SQIVND (reference sequence). The CDR3 is 15 residues long. The trim removed 4 bases at V and 10 bases at J, leaving 12 bases unmatched. The CDR3 nucleotides are TGTGCCAGTAGTACCCTCCGGGGACAGGGGTCAAACTACACCTTC. Translating gives CASSTLRGQGSNYTF.

This chain uses TRBV7-9 with TRBJ1-1; D is perhaps TRBD1 (5 bases). Trimming took off 1 base at V and 1 base at J, with 16 bases between the two ends. Per the germline V gene, CDR1 is SEHNR and CDR2 is FQNEAQ (reference sequence). The CDR3 has 17 residues. Written as DNA, the CDR3 is TGTGCCAGCAGCTTAGTAGGGGAATGGCAGAAGAACACTGAAGCTTTCTTT. Its protein is CASSLVGEWQKNTEAFF. The full variable domain, completed using reference TRBV7-9 and TRBJ1-1, is DTGVSQNPRHKITKRGQNVTFRCDPISEHNRLYWYRQTLGQGPEFLTYFQNEAQLEKSRLLSDRFSAERPKGSFSTLEIQRTEQGDSAMYLCASSLVGEWQKNTEAFFGQGTRLTVV.

The J gene is TRBJ2-4, the V gene TRBV7-9, with 8 bases aligning to TRBD1. Germline V gene data show CDR1 as SEHNR and CDR2 as FQNEAQ (reference sequence). Trimming cost V 3 bases and J 5 bases; bases outside gene matches: 6. The CDR3 totals 15 residues. Here the CDR3 DNA reads TGTGCCAGCAGCTTCCGGACAGGGCGCCAAAACATTCAGTACTTC. Protein product: CASSFRTGRQNIQYF.

CDR3 protein: CASSFNQGANQPQHF. In nucleotides, the CDR3 is TGTGCCAGCAGTTTTAACCAGGGGGCGAATCAGCCCCAGCATTTT. V and J are TRBV2 and TRBJ1-5; 8 bases align to TRBD1. Germline V lookup: CDR1 SNHLY, CDR2 FYNNEI. The CDR3 contains 15 residues. With 5 bases clipped from V and 4 bases from J, the junction kept 7 bases outside the gene matches. Together with reference TRBV2 and TRBJ1-5, the CDR3 gives the full variable domain: EPEVTQTPSHQVTQMGQEVILRCVPISNHLYFYWYRQILGQKVEFLVSFYNNEISEKSEIFDDQFSVERPDGSNFTLKIRSTKLEDSAMYFCASSFNQGANQPQHFGDGTRLSIL.

Only one count was recorded for this clone. The chain carries TRBV10-3 and TRBJ1-3, with 10 nucleotides matching TRBD1. Germline-derived CDR1 and CDR2 are ENHRY and SYGVKD. The V gene end was trimmed by 6 bases and the J gene end by 3 bases; junction bases not matched to a gene: 2. CDR3 length: 14 amino acids. The CDR3 protein is CAISGTGDGNTIYF. CDR3 in DNA: TGTGCCATCAGCGGGACAGGGGATGGAAACACCATATATTTT.

This chain uses TRBV5-8 with TRBJ1-1; tentative D call: TRBD1 (5 bases). This CDR3 has 10 residues. CDR1 SGHTS and CDR2 YDEGEE come from the germline V gene. V lost 3 bases to trimming and J lost 8 bases, with 5 bases between them. The CDR3 DNA sequence: TGTGCCAGCAGCTGGACAGAAGCTTTCTTT. This gives the protein CASSWTEAFF.

The rearrangement uses TRBV18 and TRBJ2-1; D gene ambiguous. With 1 base removed from V and 7 bases from J, the gap between germline ends came to 14 bases. CDR3 size: 15 residues. Germline lookup yields CDR1 KGHSH and CDR2 LQKENI. Here the CDR3 DNA reads TGTGCCAGCTCACCACGGGTTGCGGCCGGGAATGAGCAGTTCTTC. Amino acid sequence: CASSPRVAAGNEQFF. Full variable domain (missing parts from reference TRBV18 and TRBJ2-1): NAGVMQNPRHLVRRRGQEARLRCSPMKGHSHVYWYRQLPEEGLKFMVYLQKENIIDESGMPKERFSAEFPKEGPSILRIQQVVRGDSAAYFCASSPRVAAGNEQFFGPGTRLTVL.

This sequence joins TRBV5-4 and TRBJ2-7; D possibly corresponds to TRBD1 (5 bases). V was cut by 4 bases and J by 2 bases, with 13 bases left in between. Looked up from germline, CDR1 is SGHNT and CDR2 is YYREEE (reference sequence). CDR3 length equals 14 residues. The CDR3 sequence: CASSQRQGTYEQYF. For the CDR3, the DNA is TGTGCCAGCAGCCAACGGCAGGGAACCTACGAGCAGTACTTC.

The gene calls are TRBV29-1 and TRBJ1-1; D uncertain. Germline V gene data show CDR1 as SQVTM and CDR2 as ANQGSEA. This CDR3 is 14 amino acids long. Trimming left V 1 base short and J 1 base short, with 10 bases between. As DNA, the CDR3 is TGCAGCGTTGAAGTGGTACAGACGAACACTGAAGCTTTCTTT. This sequence encodes CSVEVVQTNTEAFF. The whole variable domain, filled in from reference TRBV29-1 and TRBJ1-1, reads SAVISQKPSRDICQRGTSLTIQCQVDSQVTMMFWYRQQPGQSLTLIATANQGSEATYESGFVIDKFPISRPNLTFSTLTVSNMSPEDSSIYLCSVEVVQTNTEAFFGQGTRLTVV.

The J gene is TRBJ1-3, the V gene TRBV5-1; D may be TRBD1 (6 bases). Per germline, CDR1 SGHRS and CDR2 YFSETQ. CDR3 length equals 15 residues. V lost 4 bases to trimming and J lost 2 bases, with 13 bases between them. The CDR3 protein is CASSPSTGTGNTIYF. For the CDR3, the DNA is TGCGCCAGCAGCCCAAGCACAGGGACTGGAAACACCATATATTTT.

The V and J genes are TRBV9 and TRBJ2-7; maybe TRBD1 (5 bases). V was shortened by 4 bases and J by 4 bases, with 15 bases between the two germline ends. The CDR3 totals 14 residues. The germline V gene has CDR1 SGDLS and CDR2 YYNGEE. CDR3 region: CASSPRIDRYEQYF. In DNA form, the CDR3 reads TGTGCCAGCAGCCCGCGAATCGACAGATACGAGCAGTACTTC.

The chain recombines TRBV19 with TRBJ1-4; TRBD1 aligns across 7 bases. CDR1 and CDR2 from the germline V gene are LNHDA and SQIVND (reference sequence). The CDR3 totals 14 residues. V lost 6 bases and J lost 4; bases outside the gene matches: 5. This CDR3 is CASRVTGLNEKLFF. The CDR3 DNA reads as TGTGCCAGTAGGGTGACAGGGCTTAATGAAAAACTGTTTTTT.

The chain recombines TRBV5-1 with TRBJ1-2; 10 bases fit TRBD1. The CDR3 spans 18 residues. V was pared by 4 bases and J by 2 bases, with 14 bases of the junction left unmatched. Germline CDR1 is SGHRS and CDR2 is YFSETQ. In nucleotides, the CDR3 is TGCGCCAGCAGCCTAAACCCGACAGGGGGCCTGATGAACTATGGCTACACCTTC. It is translated as CASSLNPTGGLMNYGYTF.

This chain joins TRBV7-8 and TRBJ1-1; D is unclear. CDR1 is SGHVS and CDR2 is FQNEAQ in the germline V gene. CDR3 length equals 13 residues. V was clipped by 5 bases and J by 5 bases, with 12 bases between them. The CDR3 sequence: CASSPQAGTEAFF. The CDR3 nucleotides are TGTGCCAGCAGCCCTCAAGCCGGGACTGAAGCTTTCTTT.

The V gene is TRBV2, the J gene TRBJ2-1; 8 nucleotides align to TRBD1. Per germline, CDR1 SNHLY and CDR2 FYNNEI. This CDR3 has 15 amino acids. The V gene end was trimmed by 5 bases and the J gene end by 10 bases; junction bases not matched to a gene: 13. The CDR3 coding sequence is TGTGCCAGCAGTTGGGACAGGCGGACAGAGGTGGAGCAGTTCTTC. Residues: CASSWDRRTEVEQFF.